The 28 T cell receptor beta chains presented below share a single source sample, sequenced in a study of T cell repertoires in ileal Crohn's disease. As to time point: proximal margin of the surgical specimen (macroscopically non-inflamed). Libraries were prepared by immunoSEQ multiplex PCR; TCRdb keeps only in-frame clonotypes and omits some of them. The profile covers 3,000 or so clones, with approximately 69% appearing a single time and roughly 27% taken by the ten largest. Specimen: ileal tissue. The receptors stem from an adult with Crohn's disease.

Details on this clone: The junction shows a germline mismatch at one end, possibly a read error. V and J are TRBV7-2 and TRBJ1-4; D is perhaps TRBD1 (6 bases). Germline lookup yields CDR1 SGHTA and CDR2 FQGNSA. There are 14 residues in the CDR3. The CDR3 DNA reads as TGCGCCAGCAGCCAAACAGGGTCTAATGAAAAACTGTTTTTT. It encodes CASSQTGSNEKLFF.

The chain uses TRBV5-1 and TRBJ2-7, with 7 positions matching TRBD2. CDR1 is SGHRS and CDR2 is YFSETQ in the germline V gene. The J segment lost 6 bases and the V segment lost 4 bases, leaving 10 bases of the junction unmatched. The CDR3 spans 14 residues. Here the CDR3 reads CASSPSAQRGEQYF. The CDR3 DNA sequence: TGCGCCAGCAGCCCCTCCGCCCAGCGGGGCGAGCAGTACTTC.

The chain joins TRBV6-1 to TRBJ1-3; 9 bases map to TRBD1. This CDR3 contains 14 residues. Germline V gene data show CDR1 as MNHNS and CDR2 as SASEGT. The J segment lost 2 bases and the V segment lost 8 bases, leaving 4 bases of the junction unmatched. The CDR3 sequence: CASSWTGAGNTIYF. The DNA of the CDR3 is TGTGCCAGCTCTTGGACAGGGGCTGGAAACACCATATATTTT.

The chain couples TRBV4-1 to TRBJ1-1; D perhaps matches TRBD1 (5 bases). CDR1 is MGHRA and CDR2 is YSYEKL in the germline V gene. The CDR3 has 12 amino acids. V lost 1 base, J lost 8 bases, and 8 bases lay in between. The CDR3 reads CASSQVKGEAFF. In DNA form, the CDR3 reads TGCGCCAGCAGCCAAGTAAAGGGGGAAGCTTTCTTT.

The chain employs TRBV30 and TRBJ1-5, with D possibly matching TRBD1 (5 bases). CDR1 is GTSNPN, CDR2 SVGIG, per germline (reference sequence). The CDR3 totals 15 residues. Trimming removed 1 base from V and 1 base from J, with 11 bases in between. The CDR3 region has the DNA TGTGCCTGGAGTGGAGCAGGGTTGAGCAATCAGCCCCAGCATTTT. It is translated as CAWSGAGLSNQPQHF.

The J gene is TRBJ1-5, the V gene TRBV6-1; D is uncertain. The CDR3 loop spans 15 amino acids. The V gene's germline CDR1 is MNHNS and CDR2 SASEGT. V lost 6 bases, J lost 7 bases, and 19 bases lay in between. CDR3 residues: CASRASSGSEQPQHF. In DNA form, the CDR3 reads TGTGCCAGCAGGGCTTCTTCAGGATCGGAGCAGCCCCAGCATTTT.

The CDR3: CASSQVTGVNEQFF. Here the CDR3 DNA reads TGCGCCAGCAGCCAAGTGACAGGGGTCAATGAGCAGTTCTTC. The chain joins TRBV4-1 to TRBJ2-1, with 8 bases that match TRBD1. The CDR3 is 14 amino acids. Trimming removed 1 base from V and 6 bases from J; junction bases left unmatched: 2. Germline CDR1 MGHRA, CDR2 YSYEKL.

The rearrangement links TRBV25-1 to TRBJ2-1, with TRBD1 as a possible D gene (6 bases). The CDR3 totals 15 residues. Trimming removed 1 base from V and 4 bases from J, with 11 bases in between. The germline CDR1 and CDR2 sequences are MGHDK and SYGVNS. The CDR3 protein is CASSEFSQGYNEQFF. DNA for the CDR3: TGTGCCAGCAGTGAATTTAGTCAGGGGTACAATGAGCAGTTCTTC.

CDR3 sequence reads: CASRGQGGTDTQYF. The CDR3 DNA sequence: TGTGCCAGCAGGGGACAGGGTGGAACAGATACGCAGTATTTT. The V call is TRBV5-6, the J call TRBJ2-3; 9 bases are shared with TRBD1. There are 14 residues in the CDR3. Germline V gene sequence: CDR1 SGHDT, CDR2 YYEEEE. With 5 bases clipped from V and 3 bases from J, the junction kept 4 bases outside the gene matches.

This clone is classed as medium-sized (0.01 to 0.1%). The genes are TRBV7-3 and TRBJ2-2; possible D gene TRBD1, 6 bases. Germline-derived CDR1 and CDR2 are SGHTA and FQGTGA. Trimming left V 5 bases short and J 6 bases short, with 16 bases between. The CDR3 runs to 15 residues. CDR3 amino acids: CASSPDSAAAGELFF. DNA for the CDR3: TGTGCCAGCAGCCCGGACAGTGCGGCGGCCGGGGAGCTGTTTTTT.

The rearrangement links TRBV29-1 to TRBJ1-3; D may be TRBD1 (5 bases). This CDR3 is built from 12 residues. Per germline, CDR1 SQVTM and CDR2 ANQGSEA. V lost 5 bases to trimming and J lost 4 bases, with 9 bases between them. Here the CDR3 DNA reads TGCAGCGTTCGAGAGGGGGGAAACACCATATATTTT. Translated, it gives CSVREGGNTIYF.

The chain has TRBV6-5 and TRBJ2-1; D is undetermined. Looked up from germline, CDR1 is MNHEY and CDR2 is SVGAGI. Trimming stripped 2 bases from V and 9 bases from J, with 5 bases between. CDR3 length: 11 residues. CDR3 sequence: CASSYDREQFF. As DNA, the CDR3 is TGTGCCAGCAGTTACGACCGTGAGCAGTTCTTC.

This clone was detected only a few times. CDR3 DNA: TGTGCCAGTAAGGAGGATGGGGCAAGTAGGCAGTATTTT. Protein product: CASKEDGASRQYF. This chain joins TRBV19 and TRBJ2-3; D may correspond to TRBD1 or TRBD2 (5 bases each). This CDR3 comprises 13 residues. Between the trimmed V and J ends, which lost 7 bases and 11 bases, there was a span of 19 bases. CDR1 is LNHDA and CDR2 is SQIVND in the germline V gene (reference sequence).

This chain connects TRBV30 to TRBJ2-7; a weak D match, TRBD2 (6 bases). Germline V CDR1 and CDR2: GTSNPN, SVGIG (reference sequence). This CDR3 spans 10 amino acids. Trimming removed 3 bases from V and 6 bases from J, with 6 bases in between. The CDR3 bases are TGTGCCTGGAGCGGGGGCGAGCAGTACTTC. It translates to CAWSGGEQYF.

The chain combines TRBV19 with TRBJ1-1; possible D gene TRBD1, 6 bases. With 5 bases removed from V and 3 bases from J, the gap between germline ends came to 16 bases. The CDR3 has 15 residues. The germline V gene encodes CDR1 LNHDA and CDR2 SQIVND (reference sequence). The CDR3 is CASSWPGQGHTEAFF. Written as DNA, the CDR3 is TGTGCCAGTAGTTGGCCCGGGCAGGGGCACACTGAAGCTTTCTTT.

Here the CDR3 DNA reads TGTGCCAGCAGTGATCCACAGGGCCGTGAGCAGTTCTTC. Amino acids: CASSDPQGREQFF. V usage is TRBV6-1 and J usage is TRBJ2-1; D possibly corresponds to TRBD1 (6 bases). The CDR3 sequence is 13 residues long. V was shortened by 3 bases and J by 9 bases, with 12 bases between the two germline ends. Germline loops: CDR1 MNHNS, CDR2 SASEGT.

This clone was seen more than once but under ten times. The gene calls are TRBV5-5 and TRBJ2-7; a possible D gene is TRBD2 (5 bases). With 4 bases removed from V and 2 bases from J, the gap between germline ends came to 13 bases. The CDR3 length is 14 residues. Germline V gene sequence: CDR1 SGHKS, CDR2 YYEKEE (reference sequence). The DNA of the CDR3 is TGTGCCAGCAGCGAAGCGGACCTGGCCTACGAGCAGTACTTC. Translation: CASSEADLAYEQYF.

The chain has TRBV28 and TRBJ1-1, with 8 bases matching TRBD1. V was clipped by 6 bases and J by 4 bases; unmatched bases: 7. This CDR3 comprises 14 residues. CDR1 is MDHEN and CDR2 is SYDVKM in the germline V gene. This CDR3 reads CASSPGQGGTEAFF. For the CDR3, the DNA is TGTGCCAGCAGCCCTGGACAGGGCGGCACTGAAGCTTTCTTT.

CDR3 sequence: CASSGGELSYNEQFF. CDR3 sequence (DNA): TGTGCCAGCAGCGGAGGGGAGTTATCCTACAATGAGCAGTTCTTC. The V and J genes are TRBV27 and TRBJ2-1; D possibly corresponds to TRBD2 (6 bases). Germline CDR1 MNHEY, CDR2 SMNVEV (reference sequence). The CDR3 has 15 amino acids. The germline V and J ends were trimmed by 6 bases and 1 base, with 13 bases remaining between them.

V and J are TRBV2 and TRBJ2-2; no firm D call. This CDR3 has 15 amino acids. The V end lost 3 bases, the J end lost 7 bases, and 15 bases lay between the germline ends. Germline CDR1 SNHLY, CDR2 FYNNEI. CDR3 sequence: CASSERSPSGGELFF. The CDR3 DNA reads as TGTGCCAGCAGTGAGAGGAGTCCATCGGGCGGGGAGCTGTTTTTT.

This clone is a singleton in its sample. CDR3: CAAGRDRAAYGYTF. The CDR3 bases are TGTGCCGCTGGGAGGGACAGGGCGGCCTATGGCTACACCTTC. The chain is built from TRBV19 and TRBJ1-2; TRBD1 aligns across 9 bases. Germline CDR1 reads LNHDA; CDR2 reads SQIVND (reference sequence). V lost 11 bases, J lost 4 bases, and 11 bases stayed unmatched. The CDR3 totals 14 residues.

The sample holds a few counts of this clone. V is TRBV5-8 and J is TRBJ2-1; D remains ambiguous. Deletions cut 0 bases from V and 4 bases from J, with 8 bases between. The length of the CDR3 is 14 residues. CDR1 is SGHTS, CDR2 YDEGEE, per germline. CDR3 in amino acids: CASSLVSDYNEQFF. Written as DNA, the CDR3 is TGTGCCAGCAGCTTGGTTTCCGATTACAATGAGCAGTTCTTC. Combining the CDR3 with reference TRBV5-8 and TRBJ2-1 gives the whole variable domain EAGVTQSPTHLIKTRGQQATLRCSPISGHTSVYWYQQALGLGLQFLLWYDEGEERNRGNFPPRFSGRQFPNYSSELNVNALELEDSALYLCASSLVSDYNEQFFGPGTRLTVL.

The chain is built from TRBV11-2 and TRBJ2-2; D is ambiguous. With 5 bases removed from V and 6 bases from J, the gap between germline ends came to 7 bases. Germline CDR1 is SGHAT and CDR2 is FQNNGV. CDR3 length: 12 residues. CDR3 sequence reads: CASSRTSGELFF. For the CDR3, the DNA is TGTGCCAGCAGCCGCACCTCCGGGGAGCTGTTTTTT.

This chain connects TRBV7-8 to TRBJ1-6; 10 nucleotides align to TRBD1. The germline V gene encodes CDR1 SGHVS and CDR2 FQNEAQ. The CDR3 totals 17 residues. Germline trimming cut 1 base from V and 7 bases from J; bases unmatched to any gene: 7. Here the CDR3 DNA reads TGTGCCAGCAGCTTAGGGGCGGGGGGACAGGGGAATTCACCCCTCCACTTT. This sequence encodes CASSLGAGGQGNSPLHF.

The chain links TRBV6-6 to TRBJ1-1; D is unclear. V was clipped by 5 bases and J by 5 bases, with 9 bases between them. The CDR3 covers 12 residues. Per germline, CDR1 MNHNY and CDR2 SVGAGI (reference sequence). CDR3 in DNA: TGTGCCAGCAGTCATAGCCGAACTGAAGCTTTCTTT. The encoded protein is CASSHSRTEAFF.

The chain recombines TRBV10-1 with TRBJ2-1, with D perhaps TRBD1 or TRBD2 (7 bases each). Germline-derived CDR1 and CDR2 are WNHNN and SYGVQD (reference sequence). The CDR3 is 13 amino acids. Trimming pared 7 bases from V and 9 bases from J, leaving 16 bases between. The CDR3 loop is CASNPRGGVEQFF. The CDR3 coding sequence is TGCGCCAGCAACCCCAGGGGGGGGGTTGAGCAGTTCTTC.

This clone showed up just once. J is TRBJ1-2 and V is TRBV30; D perhaps matches TRBD1 (5 bases). The ends were cut back, 5 bases at V and 4 bases at J, with 14 bases in the middle. The CDR3 sequence is 13 residues long. Germline CDR1 GTSNPN, CDR2 SVGIG (reference sequence). The CDR3: CAWGTTARYGYTF. The CDR3 coding sequence is TGTGCCTGGGGCACGACAGCCCGCTATGGCTACACCTTC. Full variable domain (rest looked up from reference TRBV30 and TRBJ1-2): SQTIHQWPATLVQPVGSPLSLECTVEGTSNPNLYWYRQAAGRGLQLLFYSVGIGQISSEVPQNLSASRPQDRQFILSSKKLLLSDSGFYLCAWGTTARYGYTFGSGTRLTVV.

The chain is built from TRBV10-3 and TRBJ2-3; 11 bases line up with TRBD2. CDR1 is ENHRY, CDR2 SYGVKD, per germline. This CDR3 contains 14 residues. V gave up 7 bases and J gave up 4 bases; unmatched junction bases: 4. The CDR3 sequence: CAITAGLAADTQYF. CDR3 coding DNA: TGTGCCATCACCGCGGGACTAGCGGCAGATACGCAGTATTTT.